The 5 T cell receptor beta chains below all came from one sample that was sequenced in a study of blood T cell repertoires in COVID-19. Produced via immunoSEQ multiplex PCR; TCRdb's table is partial and in-frame only. The sample carries 100,000 to 120,000 clones, roughly 87% recorded once. The sample consisted of peripheral blood. These receptors were taken from a man aged 50-59 years with acute or convalescent COVID-19.

The chain joins TRBV7-9 to TRBJ2-7, with 7 bases lining up with TRBD2. The CDR3 extends over 12 amino acids. V lost 2 bases, J lost 6 bases, and 1 base stayed unmatched. Looked up from germline, CDR1 is SEHNR and CDR2 is FQNEAQ (reference sequence). CDR3 sequence: CASSLSGGEQYF. CDR3 sequence (DNA): TGTGCCAGCAGCTTATCGGGGGGCGAGCAGTACTTC.

As DNA, the CDR3 is TGTGCCTGGAGTAGTTGGCAGGGTGGTACTAATGAAAAACTGTTTTTT. Its translation is CAWSSWQGGTNEKLFF. The V and J genes are TRBV30 and TRBJ1-4; D is perhaps TRBD1 (5 bases). V was clipped by 2 bases and J by 2 bases, with 15 bases between them. The CDR3 is 16 residues long. CDR1 and CDR2 (germline): GTSNPN, SVGIG (reference sequence).

The CDR3 reads CAWEGTSETQYF. The CDR3 nucleotides are TGTGCCTGGGAGGGGACTTCGGAGACCCAGTACTTC. The rearrangement joins TRBV30 to TRBJ2-5, with D possibly being TRBD2 (6 bases). The V gene lost 5 bases and the J gene lost 5 bases, with 12 bases spanning the gap. CDR3 size: 12 residues. The germline CDR1 and CDR2 sequences are GTSNPN and SVGIG (reference sequence).

V and J are TRBV6-5 and TRBJ2-3; TRBD1 aligns across 7 bases. Germline CDR1 MNHEY, CDR2 SVGAGI. The CDR3 consists of 16 residues. The V segment lost 2 bases and the J segment 7 bases; nucleotides outside the gene matches: 12. CDR3 amino acids: CASSYGGQSQPNTQYF. For the CDR3, the DNA is TGTGCCAGCAGTTACGGGGGACAGTCACAACCTAATACGCAGTATTTT.

CDR3 sequence: CASSISAGGLNTEAFF. The CDR3 coding sequence is TGTGCCAGTAGTATATCCGCGGGGGGGCTGAACACTGAAGCTTTCTTT. The chain links TRBV19 to TRBJ1-1, with TRBD1 as a possible D gene (6 bases). Deletions cut 2 bases from V and 0 bases from J, with 13 bases between. CDR1 and CDR2 (germline): LNHDA, SQIVND (reference sequence). This CDR3 contains 16 residues. Using reference TRBV19 and TRBJ1-1 for the parts outside the CDR3, the full variable domain is DGGITQSPKYLFRKEGQNVTLSCEQNLNHDAMYWYRQDPGQGLRLIYYSQIVNDFQKGDIAEGYSVSREKKESFPLTVTSAQKNPTAFYLCASSISAGGLNTEAFFGQGTRLTVV.